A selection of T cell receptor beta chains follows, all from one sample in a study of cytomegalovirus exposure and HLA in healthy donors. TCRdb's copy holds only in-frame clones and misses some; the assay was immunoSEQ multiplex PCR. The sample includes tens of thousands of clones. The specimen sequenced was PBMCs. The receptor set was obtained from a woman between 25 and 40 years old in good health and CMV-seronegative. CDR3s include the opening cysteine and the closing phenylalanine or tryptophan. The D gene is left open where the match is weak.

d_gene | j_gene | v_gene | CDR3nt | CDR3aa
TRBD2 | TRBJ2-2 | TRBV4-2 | TGTGCCAGCAGCCAAGATAATGGGGGGGGTGGTGGGGAGCTGTTTTTT | CASSQDNGGGGGELFF
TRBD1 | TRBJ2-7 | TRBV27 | TGTGCCAGCAGTTCCGGGACAGGGGGCTACGAGCAGTACTTC | CASSSGTGGYEQYF
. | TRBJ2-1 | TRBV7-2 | TGTGCCAGCAGCTTAGATAGGCAGGGTGTCTATGAGCAGTTCTTC | CASSLDRQGVYEQFF
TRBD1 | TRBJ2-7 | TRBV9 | TGTGCCAGCAGCCCGTCCGACAGGGCCCACGAGCAGTACTTC | CASSPSDRAHEQYF
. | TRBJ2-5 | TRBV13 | TGTGCCAGCAGCTCACTGGTCCGCCAAGAGACCCAGTACTTC | CASSSLVRQETQYF
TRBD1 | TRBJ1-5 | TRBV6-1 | TGTGCCAGCAGCCGACAGGGGGAAGGACAGCCCCAGCATTTT | CASSRQGEGQPQHF
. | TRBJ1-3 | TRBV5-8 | TGTGCCAGCAGCTTGGGGCAGATACACACCATATATTTT | CASSLGQIHTIYF
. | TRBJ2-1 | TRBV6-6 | TGTGCCAGCAACATTGACTGGCTTAACAATGAGCAGTTCTTC | CASNIDWLNNEQFF
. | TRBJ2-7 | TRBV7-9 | TGTGCCAGCAGCTCCCAGGGGGGCGACGAGCAGTACTTC | CASSSQGGDEQYF
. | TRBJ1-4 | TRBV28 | TGTGCCAGCAGTTTGCCGGGGGTGGGGGATGAAAAACTGTTTTTT | CASSLPGVGDEKLFF
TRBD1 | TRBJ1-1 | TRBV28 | TGTGCCAGCAGGAGACAGGGGGCCACTGAAGCTTTCTTT | CASRRQGATEAFF
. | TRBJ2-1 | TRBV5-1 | TGCGCCGCACGGAGGGGTGATGAGCAGTTCTTC | CAARRGDEQFF
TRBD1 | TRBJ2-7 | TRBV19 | TGTGCCAGTAGTATACAGGGGGAGACGGGCGAGCAGTACTTC | CASSIQGETGEQYF
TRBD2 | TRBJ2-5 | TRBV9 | TGTGCCAGCAGCGTAGAGGCGGGAGACCAAGAGACCCAGTACTTC | CASSVEAGDQETQYF
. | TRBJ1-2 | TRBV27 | TGTGCCAGCAGCAATTTGGAGGCCTATGGCTACACCTTC | CASSNLEAYGYTF
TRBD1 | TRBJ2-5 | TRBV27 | TGTGCCAGCAGCCTGTCGGGACAGGGGGGAGAGACCCAGTACTTC | CASSLSGQGGETQYF
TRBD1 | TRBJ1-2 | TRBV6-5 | TGTGCCAGCGCCCGACCTGGGACAGGGAACTATGGCTACACCTTC | CASARPGTGNYGYTF
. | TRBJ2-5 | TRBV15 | TGTGCCACCAGCAGAGCCCGAGCCGTGGGGGCTCAGACCCAGTACTTC | CATSRARAVGAQTQYF
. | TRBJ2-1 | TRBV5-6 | TGTGCCAGCACCTTTGACAGGTCCAATGAGCAGTTCTTC | CASTFDRSNEQFF
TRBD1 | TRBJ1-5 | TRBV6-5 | TGTGCCACCGGACAGGGTAGCAATCAGCCCCAGCATTTT | CATGQGSNQPQHF
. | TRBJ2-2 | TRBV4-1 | TGCGCCAGCAGCCACAGGTCGAACACCGGGGAGCTGTTTTTT | CASSHRSNTGELFF
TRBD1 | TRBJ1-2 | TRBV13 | TGTGCCAGCAGCTCCGGGACAGGGTCGCATGGCTACACCTTC | CASSSGTGSHGYTF
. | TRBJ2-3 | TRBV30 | TGTGCCTTGGTGGATAGCCGCACAGATACGCAGTATTTT | CALVDSRTDTQYF
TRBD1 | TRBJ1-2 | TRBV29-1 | TGCAGCGTTGGCCCCACAGGGGCTCAGGGTGGCTACACCTTC | CSVGPTGAQGGYTF
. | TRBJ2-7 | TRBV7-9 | TGTGCCACCCAGCAGGGTAACCACGAGCAGTACTTC | CATQQGNHEQYF
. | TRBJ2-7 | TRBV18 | TGTGCCAGCTCACCCACAGGGAGCGAGCAGTACTTC | CASSPTGSEQYF
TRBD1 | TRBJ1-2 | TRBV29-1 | TGCAGCGTTTTGACAGGGGGTGCATATGGCTACACCTTC | CSVLTGGAYGYTF
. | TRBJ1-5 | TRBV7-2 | TGTGCCAGCAGCTTATTAACAGGTGATCAGCCCCAGCATTTT | CASSLLTGDQPQHF
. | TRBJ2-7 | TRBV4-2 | TGTGCCAGCAGCCAAGGGTCCGACACGTGGAGTAGCGCCTACGAGCAGTACTTC | CASSQGSDTWSSAYEQYF
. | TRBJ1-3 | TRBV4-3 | TGCGCCAGCAGCCAAGAGGAGGGTAACGGAAACACCATATATTTT | CASSQEEGNGNTIYF
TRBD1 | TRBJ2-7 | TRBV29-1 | TGCAGCGTTGAAGGGGGACAGGGGGCCTACGAGCAGTACTTC | CSVEGGQGAYEQYF
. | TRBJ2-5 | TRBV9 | TGTGCCAGCAGCGTATTCGGCGGGGAGACCCAGTACTTC | CASSVFGGETQYF
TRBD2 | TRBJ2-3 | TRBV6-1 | TGTGCCAGCGGGTCGGTAGCGGGACCCACAGATACGCAGTATTTT | CASGSVAGPTDTQYF
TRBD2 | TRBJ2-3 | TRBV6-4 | TGTGCCAGCAGTGAGGCGGGAGTTGCAGATACGCAGTATTTT | CASSEAGVADTQYF
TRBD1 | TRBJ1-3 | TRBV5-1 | TGCGCCAGCAGCCCTCGGACAGGGGCTGGAAACACCATATATTTT | CASSPRTGAGNTIYF
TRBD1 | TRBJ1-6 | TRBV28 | TGTGCCAGCAGCCCCCCAACAGGGGGCGGTTCACCCCTCCACTTT | CASSPPTGGGSPLHF
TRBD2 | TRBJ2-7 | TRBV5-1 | TGCGCCAGCAGCCCGAGACCAGCGGGAGGGCGATACGAGCAGTACTTC | CASSPRPAGGRYEQYF
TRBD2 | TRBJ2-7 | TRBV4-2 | TGTGCCAGCAGCCAAGGGCGAGCGGGGGTCTACGAGCAGTACTTC | CASSQGRAGVYEQYF
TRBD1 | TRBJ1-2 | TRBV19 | TGTGCCAGTAGTATAGATGGGACAGGGGGCGCGGATGGCTACACCTTC | CASSIDGTGGADGYTF
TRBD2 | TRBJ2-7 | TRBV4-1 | TGCGCCAGCAGCCAAGGACTAGCGGGAGAATACGAGCAGTACTTC | CASSQGLAGEYEQYF
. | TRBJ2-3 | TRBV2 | TGTGCCAGCAGTGAAGGGAGGTTGTTGGCAGATACGCAGTATTTT | CASSEGRLLADTQYF
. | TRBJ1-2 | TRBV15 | TGTGCCACCAGCAGAGCCGGGAATTACTATGGCTACACCTTC | CATSRAGNYYGYTF
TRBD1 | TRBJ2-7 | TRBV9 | TGTGCCAGCAGCGTTTCTGGGACAGAACCCTCCTACGAGCAGTACTTC | CASSVSGTEPSYEQYF
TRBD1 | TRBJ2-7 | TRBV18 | TGTGCCAGCTCACCAGCCGGGACAGCAGGCGAGCTGTACTTC | CASSPAGTAGELYF
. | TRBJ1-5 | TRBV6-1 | TGTGCCAGCAGTGAAAGGGGCAGTTATAGCAATCAGCCCCAGCATTTT | CASSERGSYSNQPQHF
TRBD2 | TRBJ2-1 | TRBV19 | TGTGCCAGTAGATCTCAACTAGCGGGTTCTGAGCAGTTCTTC | CASRSQLAGSEQFF
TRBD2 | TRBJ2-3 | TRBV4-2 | TGTGCCAGCAGCCAAGATATGGTAGCGGGAACGCCAGATACGCAGTATTTT | CASSQDMVAGTPDTQYF
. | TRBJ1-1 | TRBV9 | TGTGCCAGCAGCCCCCGACTAGCGAACACTGAAGCTTTCTTT | CASSPRLANTEAFF
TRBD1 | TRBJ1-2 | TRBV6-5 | TGTGCCAGCAGGACCCGTGAACCTCGGACAGGTGGCTACACCTTC | CASRTREPRTGGYTF